Following are 12 T cell receptor beta chains from one sample sequenced in a study of cytomegalovirus exposure and HLA in healthy donors. PCR was performed using 60 Vbeta and 13 Jbeta primers. Method: immunoSEQ multiplex PCR; TCRdb's copy keeps in-frame clones and lacks some. The sample lists about 55,000 clones; 65% to 80% were seen once. Sequences were obtained from PBMCs. All receptors derive from a middle-aged man in good health and CMV-seropositive.

This clone turned up a few times. The gene calls are TRBV11-3 and TRBJ2-5; 12 bases align to TRBD2. Trimming at V came to 8 bases and at J to 9 bases, leaving 4 bases not matched to a gene. The CDR3 is 12 amino acids. Looked up from germline, CDR1 is SGHNT and CDR2 is YENEEA. The CDR3 loop reads CASATSGGPQYF. The DNA of the CDR3 is TGTGCCAGCGCGACTAGCGGGGGCCCCCAGTACTTC.

The chain has TRBV6-1 and TRBJ1-1, with no clear D. The CDR3 has 15 amino acids. The germline gives CDR1 MNHNS, CDR2 SASEGT. Trimming stripped 3 bases from V and 3 bases from J, with 14 bases between. CDR3 in amino acids: CASSDRSAVYTEAFF. CDR3 DNA: TGTGCCAGCAGTGATAGAAGCGCGGTCTACACTGAAGCTTTCTTT.

This clone was counted a few times. This sequence joins TRBV5-6 and TRBJ1-1; 7 bases fit TRBD1. CDR1 is SGHDT and CDR2 is YYEEEE in the germline V gene. Germline trimming cut 5 bases from V and 3 bases from J; bases unmatched to any gene: 7. The length of the CDR3 is 14 residues. The CDR3 here is CASRSRGIYTEAFF. The CDR3 DNA reads TGTGCCAGCAGAAGCAGGGGGATATACACTGAAGCTTTCTTT.

The chain has TRBV5-1 and TRBJ2-2; D may be TRBD2 (5 bases). Germline CDR1 and CDR2: SGHRS and YFSETQ. This CDR3 contains 14 residues. Trimming took off 3 bases at V and 3 bases at J, with 9 bases between the two ends. The CDR3 nucleotides are TGCGCCAGCAGCTCGGGGAGTGACACCGGGGAGCTGTTTTTT. This sequence encodes CASSSGSDTGELFF.

This chain connects TRBV6-5 to TRBJ1-2; TRBD1 is a possible D gene (5 bases). This CDR3 is 15 amino acids long. V dropped 8 bases and J dropped 2 bases, with 18 bases sitting between them. CDR1 and CDR2 from the germline V gene are MNHEY and SVGAGI. The CDR3 region is CASHTGTPRNYGYTF. CDR3 coding DNA: TGTGCCAGCCATACTGGGACTCCGCGAAACTATGGCTACACCTTC.

This CDR3 is CASSPNPGGRYGYTF. As DNA, the CDR3 is TGTGCCAGCAGCCCAAACCCCGGGGGACGGTATGGCTACACCTTC. The J gene is TRBJ1-2, the V gene TRBV9; possibly TRBD1 for D (5 bases). V lost 4 bases and J lost 5, with 18 bases in between. The CDR3 is 15 amino acids. Per germline, CDR1 SGDLS and CDR2 YYNGEE.

The V and J genes are TRBV7-9 and TRBJ1-1; D not certain. V lost 1 base and J lost 0, with 9 bases in between. Germline V gene data show CDR1 as SEHNR and CDR2 as FQNEAQ (reference sequence). CDR3 size: 15 residues. CDR3 nucleotides: TGTGCCAGCAGCTTAGGTCGAGATATGAACACTGAAGCTTTCTTT. Amino acids: CASSLGRDMNTEAFF.

The V call is TRBV4-1, the J call TRBJ1-4; 7 positions match TRBD1. The CDR3 is made up of 16 amino acids. V shed 0 bases and J 1 base; nucleotides not matched to a gene: 2. Germline loops: CDR1 MGHRA, CDR2 YSYEKL. CDR3 DNA: TGCGCCAGCAGCCAAGATCAGGGGGGAACTAATGAAAAACTGTTTTTT. It encodes CASSQDQGGTNEKLFF.

The chain couples TRBV5-1 to TRBJ2-6; possible D gene TRBD2, 8 bases. Trimming cost V 4 bases and J 1 base, with 27 bases left between them. This CDR3 spans 21 amino acids. In germline, CDR1 is SGHRS, CDR2 YFSETQ. As DNA, the CDR3 is TGCGCCAGCAGCAGGGCGTCCGGGGGGGACAGATATTCTTCTGGGGCCAACGTCCTGACTTTC. This translates into CASSRASGGDRYSSGANVLTF.

This clone was seen only a few times. V and J are TRBV9 and TRBJ2-5, with D possibly TRBD2 on 6 matching bases. The CDR3 consists of 15 residues. Germline assignment: CDR1 SGDLS and CDR2 YYNGEE. Trimming removed 0 bases from V and 5 bases from J, with 14 bases in between. The CDR3 here is CASSVATGGVETQYF. The CDR3 nucleotides are TGTGCCAGCAGCGTAGCTACAGGCGGGGTGGAGACCCAGTACTTC.

This chain links TRBV2 with TRBJ1-5; 9 nucleotides match TRBD1. Germline-derived CDR1 and CDR2 are SNHLY and FYNNEI. Trimming took 8 bases from V and 0 from J; bases not matched to a gene: 5. The CDR3 sequence is 15 residues long. CDR3 loop: CASARTGDSNQPQHF. The CDR3 nucleotides are TGTGCCAGCGCCAGGACAGGGGATAGCAATCAGCCCCAGCATTTT.

The chain links TRBV4-3 to TRBJ2-3; 9 nucleotides align to TRBD2. CDR3 length: 16 residues. The V and J ends lost 4 bases and 2 bases, in that order; junction bases with no gene match: 7. Germline CDR1 is LGHNA and CDR2 is YSLEER. This CDR3 is CASSPLAGRNTDTQYF. CDR3 bases: TGCGCCAGCAGCCCGCTAGCGGGGAGGAACACAGATACGCAGTATTTT.